The 9 T cell receptor beta chains below come from one sample, sequenced in a study of vaccination and CD4 T cells after COVID-19. One entry per CDR3 protein results from TCRdb running MiXCR on the PCR reads. The table records about 19,000 distinct CDR3 sequences, approximately 65% of them present only once. The input for sequencing was CD4+ T cells from blood, taken before SARS-CoV-2 vaccination. The origin of the receptors is a human donor who had recovered from COVID-19.

The chain uses TRBV10-3 and TRBJ2-7, with D uncertain. Germline V gene lookup returns CDR1 ENHRY and CDR2 SYGVKD. The V gene lost 6 bases and the J gene lost 5 bases, with 11 bases spanning the gap. This CDR3 spans 12 amino acids. The CDR3 loop reads CAIRLGSDEQYF. The CDR3 bases are TGTGCCATCAGGCTAGGGTCTGACGAGCAGTACTTC.

V gene TRBV23-1 combines with J gene TRBJ2-6, with unresolved D. TRBV23-1 is an ORF; its function is uncertain. The CDR3 contains 14 residues. Deletions cut 7 bases from V and 0 bases from J, with 7 bases between. CDR3 in DNA: TGCGCCAGCAACGATTTCTCTGGGGCCAACGTCCTGACTTTC. Translated: CASNDFSGANVLTF.

The chain joins TRBV4-1 to TRBJ1-2; 12 nucleotides line up with TRBD1. Per the germline V gene, CDR1 is MGHRA and CDR2 is YSYEKL. With V trimmed by 4 bases and J by 2 bases, 8 bases remained unmatched. The length of the CDR3 is 17 residues. The CDR3 DNA sequence: TGCGCCAGCAGCCGTACCGGGACAGGGGGCTTAAACTATGGCTACACCTTC. Its translation: CASSRTGTGGLNYGYTF.

The rearrangement joins TRBV6-5 to TRBJ1-1; 7 bases align to TRBD1. Germline CDR1 MNHEY, CDR2 SVGAGI. The CDR3 is 14 residues long. The trim removed 0 bases at V and 3 bases at J, leaving 1 base unmatched. The CDR3 reads CASSYSTGHTEAFF. The DNA for the CDR3 is TGTGCCAGCAGTTACTCGACAGGGCACACTGAAGCTTTCTTT.

V and J are TRBV15 and TRBJ2-2; D is possibly TRBD2 (5 bases). V was cut by 4 bases and J by 5 bases, with 14 bases left in between. The CDR3 spans 15 residues. The germline gives CDR1 LNHNV, CDR2 YYDKDF (reference sequence). The CDR3 reads CATSMERALTGELFF. The CDR3 DNA is TGTGCCACCAGCATGGAGAGGGCACTGACCGGGGAGCTGTTTTTT.

This chain connects TRBV5-6 to TRBJ1-1; D uncertain. Germline V CDR1 and CDR2: SGHDT, YYEEEE. The CDR3 sequence is 14 residues long. The V gene lost 0 bases and the J gene lost 2 bases, with 8 bases spanning the gap. DNA of the CDR3: TGTGCCAGCAGCTTGGAGGTCCTAAACACTGAAGCTTTCTTT. Translating it yields CASSLEVLNTEAFF.

The CDR3 here is CSARDGYQPQHF. As DNA, the CDR3 is TGCAGTGCGCGGGACGGTTATCAGCCCCAGCATTTT. The chain has TRBV20-1 and TRBJ1-5; TRBD1 might be the D (5 bases). Trimming cost V 6 bases and J 5 bases, with 11 bases left between them. CDR1 DFQATT and CDR2 SNEGSKA come from the germline V gene (reference sequence). The CDR3 has 12 amino acids.

The chain couples TRBV11-2 to TRBJ1-3; maybe TRBD1 (5 bases). Germline CDR1 SGHAT, CDR2 FQNNGV. This CDR3 has 16 amino acids. V was trimmed by 0 bases and J by 4 bases, leaving 13 bases between them. CDR3: CASSLEGVQRGNTIYF. CDR3 nucleotides: TGTGCCAGCAGCTTAGAAGGGGTACAGAGAGGAAACACCATATATTTT.

This clonotype was seen a few times. The rearrangement links TRBV20-1 to TRBJ2-7, with a possible D match to TRBD2 (5 bases). The V and J ends lost 0 bases and 3 bases respectively, with 21 bases between them. Looked up from germline, CDR1 is DFQATT and CDR2 is SNEGSKA (reference sequence). CDR3 length: 17 amino acids. The CDR3 protein is CSAREGSRGPQNYEQYF. In DNA form, the CDR3 reads TGCAGTGCTAGAGAGGGGAGCCGGGGTCCACAAAACTACGAGCAGTACTTC.